This paragraph reports one T cell receptor beta chain. What it recognizes is unknown. The sample belongs to a study of cytomegalovirus exposure and HLA in healthy donors. Study findings and constraints: 87-base-pair reads could not separate some V segments, including TRBV6-2 and TRBV6-3. In all likelihood, a cluster of highly shared sequence variants was a sequencing artifact. Most subjects' HLA-A and HLA-B alleles were reportedly predicted from TCR beta sequences.

The ends lost 0 bases at V and 4 bases at J; junction bases unmatched: 5. The CDR3 sequence is 16 residues long. The germline CDR1 and CDR2 sequences are SGHDT and YYEEEE. PCR primers comprised 60 Vbeta and 13 Jbeta primers. Only in-frame clones appear in the TCRdb table, and some are missing; sequencing was by immunoSEQ multiplex PCR. The table includes about 160,000 clones, roughly 80% detected once. The chain is built from TRBV5-6 and TRBJ2-3; 10 bases fit TRBD2. Sequenced: PBMCs. The receptor was derived from a man younger than 45 in good health and CMV-seronegative. The CDR3 nucleotides read TGTGCCAGCAGCTTGGGACTAGCGGGTGTGGCAGATACGCAGTATTTT. Its translation is CASSLGLAGVADTQYF. The variable domain in full, completed from reference TRBV5-6 and TRBJ2-3, reads DAGVTQSPTHLIKTRGQQVTLRCSPKSGHDTVSWYQQALGQGPQFIFQYYEEEERQRGNFPDRFSGHQFPNYSSELNVNALLLGDSALYLCASSLGLAGVADTQYFGPGTRLTVL.